A selection of T cell receptor beta chains follows, all from one sample in a study of blood T cell repertoires in COVID-19. Here immunoSEQ multiplex PCR was the method, and the copy in TCRdb shows in-frame clones only, minus some. Among roughly 240,000 clones listed, under 90% were seen once. The sample comprised PBMCs or T cells enriched from blood (not recorded which). The receptors here all came from a woman aged 40 to 50 who had been exposed to COVID-19. The CDR3 runs from the conserved cysteine through the conserved F or W. Each record gives: D gene, V gene, clone size, J gene, CDR3 DNA, CDR3 protein. D genes are given only for firm matches. For some rows the clone size is stated as once, few or many, or as a class when expanded; others skip it.

>NA|TRBV15|NA|TRBJ2-1
TGTGCCACCAGCAGAGACAGCTACAATGAGCAGTTCTTC
CATSRDSYNEQFF
>NA|TRBV4-1|NA|TRBJ2-7
TGCGCCAGCAGCCAAGGGACAGACTTCTCCTACGAGCAGTACTTC
CASSQGTDFSYEQYF
>NA|TRBV6-5|once|TRBJ1-2
TGTGCCAGCAGCCCAGGGTCCCCCTATGGCTACACCTTC
CASSPGSPYGYTF
>NA|TRBV3-1/TRBV3-2|NA|TRBJ2-7
TGTGCCAGCAGCCCCCCTGGCGGGGACTACGAGCAGTACTTC
CASSPPGGDYEQYF
>NA|TRBV12-3/TRBV12-4|once|TRBJ2-7
TGTGCCAGCAGTTTGATGAGCGAGCAGTACTTC
CASSLMSEQYF
>TRBD2|TRBV19|once|TRBJ2-1
TGTGCCAGTAAAGGGACTAGCAGTTCGAATGAGCAGTTCTTC
CASKGTSSSNEQFF
>NA|TRBV30|once|TRBJ1-2
TGTGCCTGGAGTGACCCCGGGGGGCAGGACTATGGCTACACCTTC
CAWSDPGGQDYGYTF
>TRBD2|TRBV5-8|NA|TRBJ2-1
TGTGCCAGCAGCCGGGGACTAGCGGGTCGAAATGAGCAGTTCTTC
CASSRGLAGRNEQFF
>NA|TRBV5-1|NA|TRBJ2-5
TGCGCCAGCAGCTGGGGGGATGATATAGCTAGAGGCGGGGAGACCCAGTACTTC
CASSWGDDIARGGETQYF
>NA|TRBV3-1/TRBV3-2|NA|TRBJ1-2
TGTGCCAGCAGCCAAGTCCCCAGGCCTGACTATGGCTACACCTTC
CASSQVPRPDYGYTF
>TRBD1|TRBV6-5|NA|TRBJ2-3
TGTGCCAGCAGCCACACCAGGGGGAGCACAGATACGCAGTATTTT
CASSHTRGSTDTQYF
>NA|TRBV6-1|NA|TRBJ1-6
TGTGCCAGCAGTGAATATAGGGGTAATTCACCCCTCCACTTT
CASSEYRGNSPLHF
>TRBD1|TRBV19|NA|TRBJ1-5
TGTGCCAGTAGTCCTTGGGACAGGAATCAGCCCCAGCATTTT
CASSPWDRNQPQHF
>TRBD1|TRBV5-1|NA|TRBJ2-3
TGCGCCAGCAGCTCCTTCCCGACAGGGGGCATTACAGATACGCAGTATTTT
CASSSFPTGGITDTQYF
>TRBD2|TRBV2|NA|TRBJ2-5
TGTGCCAGCAGGCCGACTAGCGGGGATCAAGAGACCCAGTACTTC
CASRPTSGDQETQYF
>TRBD1|TRBV9|NA|TRBJ1-2
TGTGCCAGCAGCGTTACTCCCGGGACAGCCGTATATGGCTACACCTTC
CASSVTPGTAVYGYTF
>TRBD1|TRBV29-1|NA|TRBJ1-3
TGCAGCGTTGAAGATCGGGGGACAGGGGTCTCTGGAAACACCATATATTTT
CSVEDRGTGVSGNTIYF
>TRBD2|TRBV7-9|NA|TRBJ2-5
TGTGCCAGCAGTCCCGGACTAGCGGGGAACCAAGAGACCCAGTACTTC
CASSPGLAGNQETQYF
>NA|TRBV10-3|NA|TRBJ2-1
TGTGCCATCAGTGAGTCTAACAATGAGCAGTTCTTC
CAISESNNEQFF
>TRBD1|TRBV15|few|TRBJ1-2
TGTGCCACCAGCAGACCGGGACAGCTAAATTTTAACTATGGCTACACCTTC
CATSRPGQLNFNYGYTF
>TRBD1|TRBV4-3|once|TRBJ1-1
TGCGCCAGCAGCCAACTATGGACAGGGGGCATGAACACTGAAGCTTTCTTT
CASSQLWTGGMNTEAFF
>NA|TRBV6-1|NA|TRBJ1-1
TGTGCCAGCACCCCCCGGGGGAACACTGAAGCTTTCTTT
CASTPRGNTEAFF
>NA|TRBV14|once|TRBJ1-2
TGTGCCAGCAGCCAAGATCATGGCACCTCCTATGGCTACACCTTC
CASSQDHGTSYGYTF
>NA|TRBV6-5|NA|TRBJ2-5
TGTGCCAGCAGTTATCGGTACCCCCAAGAGACCCAGTACTTC
CASSYRYPQETQYF
>TRBD1|TRBV19|NA|TRBJ2-6
TGTGCCAGTAGTCCCGGGACAGGGGACTCTGGGGCCAACGTCCTGACTTTC
CASSPGTGDSGANVLTF
>NA|TRBV7-2|NA|TRBJ2-7
TGTGCCAGCAGCTTATTGGGGGCTTCCTCCTACGAGCAGTACTTC
CASSLLGASSYEQYF
>NA|TRBV19|NA|TRBJ1-3
TGTGCCAGTAGTATCGAGTACCGGACTTATAGAAACACCATATATTTT
CASSIEYRTYRNTIYF
>TRBD1|TRBV6-2/TRBV6-3|NA|TRBJ2-7
TGTGCCAGCAGTTCCCGAGGACAGGGGGTATTCAAATGGGGCTACGAGCAGTACTTC
CASSSRGQGVFKWGYEQYF
>NA|TRBV7-9|NA|TRBJ1-1
TGTGCCAGCAGGACGCTAAGCGGGGACGGGACTGAAGCTTTCTTT
CASRTLSGDGTEAFF
>NA|TRBV11-2|NA|TRBJ1-6
TGTGCCAGCAGCCCCGGAGACAGAAAGAATTCACCCCTCCACTTT
CASSPGDRKNSPLHF
>TRBD2|TRBV4-3|NA|TRBJ2-3
TGCGCCAGCAGCAAGGGGGCGGGGGGGTTCACAGATACGCAGTATTTT
CASSKGAGGFTDTQYF
>NA|TRBV5-1|NA|TRBJ2-2
TGCGCCAGCAGCTTGGCGGGGCGGGAACCCAACACCGGGGAGCTGTTTTTT
CASSLAGREPNTGELFF
>TRBD1|TRBV3-1/TRBV3-2|NA|TRBJ2-7
TGTGCCAGCAGCCAAGATGAAGGCAGGGGGCCGTCCTACGAGCAGTACTTC
CASSQDEGRGPSYEQYF